The clone carrying this TCR beta chain was seen a single time. In germline, CDR1 is SEHNR, CDR2 FQNEAQ (reference sequence). The ends were cut back, 9 bases at V and 5 bases at J, with 10 bases in the middle. There are 11 residues in the CDR3. This record comes from a study of blood T cell repertoires in COVID-19. Study-level background: PBMCs, B-cell-depleted T cells, or T cells were the source of the cDNA or gDNA that made up the material.

Assay: immunoSEQ multiplex PCR; the TCRdb copy retains only in-frame clones and omits some. The table shows about 190,000 clones, with about nine tenths occurring only once. This TCR was sampled from a man aged 30 to 45 with acute or convalescent COVID-19. The rearrangement uses TRBV7-9 and TRBJ2-5; D uncertain. Sequencing was performed on peripheral blood. CDR3 sequence reads: CASEDGETQYF. DNA of the CDR3: TGTGCCAGTGAGGATGGCGAGACCCAGTACTTC.